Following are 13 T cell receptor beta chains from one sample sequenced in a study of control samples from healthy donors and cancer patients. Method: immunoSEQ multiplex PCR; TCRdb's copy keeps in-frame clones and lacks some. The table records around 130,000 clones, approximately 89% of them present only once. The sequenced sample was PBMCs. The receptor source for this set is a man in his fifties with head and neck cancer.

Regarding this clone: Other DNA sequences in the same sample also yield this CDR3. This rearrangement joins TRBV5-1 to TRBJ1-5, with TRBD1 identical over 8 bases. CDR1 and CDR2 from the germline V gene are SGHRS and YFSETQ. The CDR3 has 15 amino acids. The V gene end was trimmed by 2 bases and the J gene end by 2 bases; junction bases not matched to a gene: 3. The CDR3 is CASSLGQGGNQPQHF. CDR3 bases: TGCGCCAGCAGCTTAGGACAGGGAGGCAATCAGCCCCAGCATTTT. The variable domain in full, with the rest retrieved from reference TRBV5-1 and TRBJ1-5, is KAGVTQTPRYLIKTRGQQVTLSCSPISGHRSVSWYQQTPGQGLQFLFEYFSETQRNKGNFPGRFSGRQFSNSRSEMNVSTLELGDSALYLCASSLGQGGNQPQHFGDGTRLSIL.

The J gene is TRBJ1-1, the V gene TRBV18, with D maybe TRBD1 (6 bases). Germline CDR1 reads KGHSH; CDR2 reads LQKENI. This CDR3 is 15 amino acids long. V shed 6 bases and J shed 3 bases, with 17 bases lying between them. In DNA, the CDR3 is TGTGCCAGCTCCCCCCCCTCGGGGGCCGACACTGAAGCTTTCTTT. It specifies CASSPPSGADTEAFF.

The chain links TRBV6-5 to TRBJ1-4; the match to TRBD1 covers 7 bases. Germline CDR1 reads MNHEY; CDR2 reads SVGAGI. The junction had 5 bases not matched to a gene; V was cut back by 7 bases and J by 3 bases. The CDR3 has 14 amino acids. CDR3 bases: TGTGCCAGCACTAGGGGGCAAGCTAATGAAAAACTGTTTTTT. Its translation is CASTRGQANEKLFF.

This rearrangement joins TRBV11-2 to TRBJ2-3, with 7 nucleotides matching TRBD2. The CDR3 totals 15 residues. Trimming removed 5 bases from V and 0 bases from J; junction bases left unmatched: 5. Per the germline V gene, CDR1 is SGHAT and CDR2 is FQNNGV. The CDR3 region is CASSHLAVSTDTQYF. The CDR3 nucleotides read TGTGCCAGCAGCCATCTAGCGGTTAGCACAGATACGCAGTATTTT. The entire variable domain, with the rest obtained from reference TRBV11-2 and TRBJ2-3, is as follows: EAGVAQSPRYKIIEKRQSVAFWCNPISGHATLYWYQQILGQGPKLLIQFQNNGVVDDSQLPKDRFSAERLKGVDSTLKIQPAKLEDSAVYLCASSHLAVSTDTQYFGPGTRLTVL.

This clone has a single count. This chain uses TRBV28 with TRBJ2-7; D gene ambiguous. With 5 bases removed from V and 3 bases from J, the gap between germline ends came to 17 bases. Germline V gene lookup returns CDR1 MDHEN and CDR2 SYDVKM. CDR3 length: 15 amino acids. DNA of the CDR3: TGTGCCAGCAGTCCAACATACAACGGGCACTACGAGCAGTACTTC. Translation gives CASSPTYNGHYEQYF.

The CDR3 here is CASSLTQRTYNEQFF. The CDR3 bases are TGTGCCAGCAGCTTGACCCAAAGAACATACAATGAGCAGTTCTTC. This rearrangement joins TRBV5-4 to TRBJ2-1; D is unresolved. V dropped 1 base and J dropped 4 bases, with 12 bases sitting between them. The CDR3 covers 15 residues. In germline, CDR1 is SGHNT, CDR2 YYREEE (reference sequence).

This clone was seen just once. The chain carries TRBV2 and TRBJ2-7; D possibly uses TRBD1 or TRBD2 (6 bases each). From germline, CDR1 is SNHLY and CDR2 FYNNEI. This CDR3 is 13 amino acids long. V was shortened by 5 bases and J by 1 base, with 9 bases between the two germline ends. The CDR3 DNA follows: TGTGCCAGCAGTAGGGGGACTTCCTACGAGCAGTACTTC. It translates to CASSRGTSYEQYF.

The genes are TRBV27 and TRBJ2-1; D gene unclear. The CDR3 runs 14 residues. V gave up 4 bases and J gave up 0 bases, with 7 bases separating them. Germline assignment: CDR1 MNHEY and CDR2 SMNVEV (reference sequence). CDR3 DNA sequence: TGTGCCAGCAGTTGGGGTAGCTCCTACAATGAGCAGTTCTTC. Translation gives CASSWGSSYNEQFF.

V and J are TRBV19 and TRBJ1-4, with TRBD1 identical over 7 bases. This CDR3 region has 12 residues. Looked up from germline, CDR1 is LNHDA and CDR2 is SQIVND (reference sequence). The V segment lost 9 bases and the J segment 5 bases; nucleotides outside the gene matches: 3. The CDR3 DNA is TGTGCCAGCAGGGACAGAAATGAAAAACTGTTTTTT. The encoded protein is CASRDRNEKLFF.

The CDR3 loop is CASSRTGPGANVLTF. CDR3 bases: TGTGCCAGCAGTCGGACAGGGCCTGGGGCCAACGTCCTGACTTTC. The chain links TRBV28 to TRBJ2-6, with 8 bases fitting TRBD1. The CDR3 extends over 15 amino acids. The germline gives CDR1 MDHEN, CDR2 SYDVKM. V shed 5 bases and J 2 bases; nucleotides not matched to a gene: 2.

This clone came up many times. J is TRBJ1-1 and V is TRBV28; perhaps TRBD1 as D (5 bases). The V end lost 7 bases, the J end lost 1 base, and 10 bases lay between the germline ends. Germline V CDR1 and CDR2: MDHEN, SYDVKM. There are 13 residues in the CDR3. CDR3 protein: CASKRGGNTEAFF. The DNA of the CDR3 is TGTGCCAGCAAAAGGGGAGGGAACACTGAAGCTTTCTTT.

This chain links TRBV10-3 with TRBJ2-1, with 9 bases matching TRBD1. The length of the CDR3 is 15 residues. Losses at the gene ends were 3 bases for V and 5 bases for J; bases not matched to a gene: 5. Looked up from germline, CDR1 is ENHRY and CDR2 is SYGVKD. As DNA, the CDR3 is TGTGCCATCAGTGACTCCCGGACAGGGGACAATGAGCAGTTCTTC. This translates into CAISDSRTGDNEQFF.

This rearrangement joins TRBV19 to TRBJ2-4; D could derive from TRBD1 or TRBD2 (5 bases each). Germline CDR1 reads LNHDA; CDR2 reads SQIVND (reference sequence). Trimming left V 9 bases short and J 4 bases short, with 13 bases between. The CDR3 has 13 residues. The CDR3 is CASRDGKKNIQYF. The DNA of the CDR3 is TGTGCCAGCAGGGACGGCAAAAAAAACATTCAGTACTTC.